This T cell receptor (beta chain) was observed in a study of shared T cell receptors in the human thymus. Profiling relied on immunoSEQ multiplex PCR, and the TCRdb table lists in-frame clones only, not all of them. The data hold hundreds of thousands of clones, with approximately 78% observed a single time. Germline-derived CDR1 and CDR2 are MGHRA and YSYEKL. V trimming: 1 base; J trimming: 7 bases; junction bases outside the gene matches: 4. The CDR3 runs to 13 residues. These data were likewise used in another study, on human thymus T cells.

Source material: thymocytes. The chain couples TRBV4-1 to TRBJ2-7; 7 bases line up with TRBD2. This sequence was found in a boy under two years old with a congenital heart defect. The CDR3 reads CASSQGPAGEQYF. Here the CDR3 DNA reads TGCGCCAGCAGCCAAGGCCCAGCGGGGGAGCAGTACTTC.